The present T cell receptor (beta chain) was sequenced within a study of CD8+ T cells in alopecia areata. Findings of the study overall: Many expanded lesional clones stayed in scalp and blood while on tofacitinib. Possibly because of HLA-related factors, TCR sharing was less clear across patients than in mice.

Described treatment: oral pan-JAK inhibitor, 5-10 mg twice daily. As the sequencing template, cDNA was produced by extracting RNA and reverse transcribing it. Sequenced by immunoSEQ multiplex PCR; TCRdb stores in-frame clones only, minus some. This table holds about 210,000 clones, about 50% found once. This CDR3 comprises 14 residues. Per germline, CDR1 GTSNPN and CDR2 SVGIG (reference sequence). Trimming stripped 0 bases from V and 1 base from J, with 9 bases between. This clone was seen a single time. The antigen is not known. This material consisted of CD4+ T cells sorted from blood, taken at week 4, from a patient treated with tofacitinib. The chain is built from TRBV30 and TRBJ1-1, with TRBD1 as a possible D gene (6 bases). The TCR originated in a human donor with alopecia areata. CDR3 in amino acids: CAWSVTTGNTEAFF. In nucleotides, the CDR3 is TGTGCCTGGAGTGTAACGACAGGGAACACTGAAGCTTTCTTT.